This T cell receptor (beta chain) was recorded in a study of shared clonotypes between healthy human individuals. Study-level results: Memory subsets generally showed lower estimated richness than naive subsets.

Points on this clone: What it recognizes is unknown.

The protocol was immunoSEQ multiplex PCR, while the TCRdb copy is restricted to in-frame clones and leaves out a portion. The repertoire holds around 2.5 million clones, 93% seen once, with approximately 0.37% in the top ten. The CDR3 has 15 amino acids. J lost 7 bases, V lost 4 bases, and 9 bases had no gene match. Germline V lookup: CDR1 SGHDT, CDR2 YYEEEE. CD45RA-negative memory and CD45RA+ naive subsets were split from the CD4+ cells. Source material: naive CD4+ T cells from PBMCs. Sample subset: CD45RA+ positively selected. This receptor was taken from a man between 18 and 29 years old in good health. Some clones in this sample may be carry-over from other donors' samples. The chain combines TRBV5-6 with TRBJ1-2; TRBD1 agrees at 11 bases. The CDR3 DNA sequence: TGTGCCAGCAGCCCCCTCGGTGGGACAGGGGGTGGCTACACCTTC. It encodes CASSPLGGTGGGYTF.